This T cell receptor (delta chain) was documented in a study of γδ T cells in repeated Plasmodium falciparum infection. Overall study context: Timepoints: baseline, immediately before selected infections, and 21 days after every infection.

This clone was seen a few times. Its cognate antigen is unknown. The TCRdb protein, from a much larger clone, departs from this DNA's translation at residue 7, likely by read error; the protein shown derives from the DNA. Both TRG and TRD chains were sequenced from each sorted sample. TCRdb re-processed the multiplex PCR reads using CATT. The sample consists of roughly 90,000 delta-chain clones, 1.4% of them appearing once. Germline V lookup: CDR1 TSESDYY, CDR2 QEAYKQQN. CDR3 length equals 19 residues. Whole-study findings and limits: Vdelta2-negative gammadelta repertoires appeared less diverse and less shared in Malian than Australian children. Vdelta2-negative gammadelta repertoires, largely Vdelta1+, seemingly showed infection-driven waves of new clonal selection.

Gammadelta T cells were flow-sorted from PBMC into Vgamma9/Vdelta2+ and Vdelta2-negative populations for bulk analysis. TRAV38-2/DV8 is the V gene, and the J gene was not called; TRDD3 is the table's D call, not checked against the DNA. The sample was gamma-delta T cells from blood. The clonotype originates from a pool of human donors (malaria-infected and uninfected, not separated). As DNA, the CDR3 is TGTGCTTATAGGAGTGGCGGTGAAACGGGTTCCTACGTGGGAAAGGGGCTCATCTTT. It codes for CAYRSGGETGSYVGKGLIF.